Shown below are 15 T cell receptor beta chains from a single sample sequenced in a study of blood T cell repertoires in COVID-19. Sequenced by immunoSEQ multiplex PCR; TCRdb stores in-frame clones only, minus some. The sample consists of under 150,000 clones, less than 85% of them appearing once. Specimen: peripheral blood. The origin of the receptors is a human donor in a cohort sampled during active COVID-19.

Within the sample, this clone is medium-sized. The rearrangement joins TRBV4-3 to TRBJ1-3; D may be TRBD1 (5 bases). Germline V lookup: CDR1 LGHNA, CDR2 YSLEER. V gave up 1 base and J gave up 4 bases, with 8 bases separating them. This CDR3 is built from 14 residues. CDR3 loop: CASSQGGWGNTIYF. Here the CDR3 DNA reads TGCGCCAGCAGCCAAGGGGGCTGGGGAAACACCATATATTTT.

The J gene is TRBJ2-2, the V gene TRBV30, with 8 bases aligning to TRBD2. The CDR3 has 16 residues. Germline V CDR1 and CDR2: GTSNPN, SVGIG (reference sequence). The trim removed 4 bases at V and 3 bases at J, leaving 10 bases unmatched. The CDR3 sequence: CAWNPRGVGYTGELFF. The CDR3 bases are TGTGCCTGGAATCCGCGGGGGGTCGGTTACACCGGGGAGCTGTTTTTT.

The chain couples TRBV19 to TRBJ1-2, with 9 bases aligning to TRBD1. Germline trimming cut 0 bases from V and 7 bases from J; bases unmatched to any gene: 6. This CDR3 has 15 residues. Germline assignment: CDR1 LNHDA and CDR2 SQIVND (reference sequence). CDR3 DNA: TGTGCCAGTAGTATAGAGACCGGGACAGGGACTGGCTACACCTTC. Its translation: CASSIETGTGTGYTF.

Only one count was recorded for this clone. This chain joins TRBV28 and TRBJ2-2, with TRBD1 as a possible D gene (5 bases). The germline CDR1 and CDR2 sequences are MDHEN and SYDVKM. V gave up 2 bases and J gave up 3 bases, with 16 bases separating them. This CDR3 is built from 17 residues. CDR3 sequence (DNA): TGTGCCAGCAGTTTAGTGACAGCCACCGCGGACACCGGGGAGCTGTTTTTT. Its translation is CASSLVTATADTGELFF.

This sequence joins TRBV4-3 and TRBJ2-7; TRBD2 matches 8 bases. The CDR3 covers 13 residues. With 1 base clipped from V and 6 bases from J, the junction kept 2 bases outside the gene matches. Germline loops: CDR1 LGHNA, CDR2 YSLEER. The chain's CDR3 is CASSQAGGAEQYF. The CDR3, as DNA: TGCGCCAGCAGCCAAGCCGGGGGGGCCGAGCAGTACTTC.

In its sample, this clone was seen once. The chain combines TRBV28 with TRBJ1-1; a weak D match, TRBD1 (5 bases). Trimming cost V 1 base and J 6 bases, with 9 bases left between them. The germline V gene has CDR1 MDHEN and CDR2 SYDVKM. The CDR3 has 13 amino acids. CDR3: CASSLSSRAEAFF. The CDR3 DNA is TGTGCCAGCAGTTTATCCTCCAGGGCTGAAGCTTTCTTT.

The chain recombines TRBV4-2 with TRBJ1-3, with D possibly TRBD1 on 6 matching bases. CDR3 length: 18 amino acids. CDR1 and CDR2 (germline): LGHNA, YNFKEQ. The ends were cut back, 4 bases at V and 0 bases at J, with 19 bases in the middle. The CDR3, as DNA: TGTGCCAGCAGCCCGCCAACCAGGACAGAAAGCTCTGGAAACACCATATATTTT. Amino acid sequence: CASSPPTRTESSGNTIYF.

This clone was recorded once. The gene calls are TRBV27 and TRBJ2-7; TRBD1 aligns across 9 bases. CDR1 and CDR2 from the germline V gene are MNHEY and SMNVEV (reference sequence). The CDR3 sequence is 15 residues long. The ends lost 3 bases at V and 7 bases at J; junction bases unmatched: 10. DNA of the CDR3: TGTGCCAGCAGTTTTGGTTGGACAGGGGTTGGGGAGCAGTACTTC. Residues: CASSFGWTGVGEQYF.

The chain has TRBV15 and TRBJ2-3, with 12 positions matching TRBD2. Per the germline V gene, CDR1 is LNHNV and CDR2 is YYDKDF (reference sequence). The ends lost 5 bases at V and 5 bases at J; junction bases unmatched: 5. The CDR3 covers 15 residues. The CDR3 DNA follows: TGTGCCACCAGCGGAAGACTAGCGGGGGTAGATACGCAGTATTTT. Its translation is CATSGRLAGVDTQYF.

The rearrangement links TRBV9 to TRBJ2-1; D may be TRBD2 (6 bases). Germline CDR1 and CDR2: SGDLS and YYNGEE. Trimming removed 1 base from V and 8 bases from J, with 13 bases in between. This CDR3 region has 14 residues. The CDR3 bases are TGTGCCAGCAGCGTACCAGGAGGGGACCATGAGCAGTTCTTC. Amino acids: CASSVPGGDHEQFF.

The rearrangement links TRBV7-9 to TRBJ2-3; TRBD1 matches at 7 bases. Germline CDR1 reads SEHNR; CDR2 reads FQNEAQ (reference sequence). The CDR3 spans 15 residues. V was clipped by 5 bases and J by 0 bases; unmatched bases: 5. The CDR3 DNA reads as TGTGCCAGCAGCCCCGGACAGGTTAGCACAGATACGCAGTATTTT. It is translated as CASSPGQVSTDTQYF. The whole variable domain, filled in from reference TRBV7-9 and TRBJ2-3, reads DTGVSQNPRHKITKRGQNVTFRCDPISEHNRLYWYRQTLGQGPEFLTYFQNEAQLEKSRLLSDRFSAERPKGSFSTLEIQRTEQGDSAMYLCASSPGQVSTDTQYFGPGTRLTVL.

This clone was found once. The chain joins TRBV3-1 (or the pseudogene TRBV3-2) to TRBJ2-1; 9 bases fit TRBD2. With 4 bases clipped from V and 7 bases from J, the junction kept 11 bases outside the gene matches. The CDR3 is 16 amino acids. CDR1 and CDR2 (germline): LGHDT, YNNKEL (reference sequence). In DNA, the CDR3 is TGTGCCAGCAGCCCCCTTGGGCGGGGGGGCCTTAATGAGCAGTTCTTC. Amino acid sequence: CASSPLGRGGLNEQFF.

The rearrangement links TRBV9 to TRBJ1-5; D is undetermined. CDR3 length: 15 amino acids. Deletions cut 0 bases from V and 4 bases from J, with 11 bases between. The germline V gene has CDR1 SGDLS and CDR2 YYNGEE. CDR3 sequence (DNA): TGTGCCAGCAGCGTAGGGAGGCACACTAATCAGCCCCAGCATTTT. This encodes CASSVGRHTNQPQHF.

The V gene is TRBV6-5, the J gene TRBJ2-1; D might be TRBD2 (5 bases). Germline V gene data show CDR1 as MNHEY and CDR2 as SVGAGI. This CDR3 comprises 13 residues. V lost 2 bases and J lost 9, with 11 bases in between. CDR3 sequence (DNA): TGTGCCAGCAGTTACGGGGAGATGGGTGAGCAGTTCTTC. Its translation is CASSYGEMGEQFF.

This sequence joins TRBV6-5 and TRBJ1-3, with 7 bases that match TRBD1. V shed 8 bases and J 3 bases; nucleotides not matched to a gene: 4. The length of the CDR3 is 13 residues. CDR1 MNHEY and CDR2 SVGAGI come from the germline V gene. The CDR3 DNA reads as TGTGCCAGCTCGGACAGGAATGGAAACACCATATATTTT. Translating it yields CASSDRNGNTIYF.